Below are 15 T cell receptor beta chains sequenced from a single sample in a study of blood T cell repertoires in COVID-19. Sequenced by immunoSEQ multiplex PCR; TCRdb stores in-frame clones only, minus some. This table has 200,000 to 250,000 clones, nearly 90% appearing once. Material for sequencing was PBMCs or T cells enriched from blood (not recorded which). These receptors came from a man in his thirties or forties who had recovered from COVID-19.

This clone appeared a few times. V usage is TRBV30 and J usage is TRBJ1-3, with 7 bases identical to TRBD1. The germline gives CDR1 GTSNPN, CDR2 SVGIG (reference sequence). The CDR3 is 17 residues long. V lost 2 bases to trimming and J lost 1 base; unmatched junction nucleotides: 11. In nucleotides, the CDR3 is TGTGCCTGGAGTCCGAACAGGGGTATTATTTCTGGAAACACCATATATTTT. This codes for CAWSPNRGIISGNTIYF.

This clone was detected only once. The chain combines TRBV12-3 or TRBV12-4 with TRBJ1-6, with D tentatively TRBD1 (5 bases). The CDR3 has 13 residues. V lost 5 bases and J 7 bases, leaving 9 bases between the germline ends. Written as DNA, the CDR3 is TGTGCCAGCAGTCAGGGTGGGAATTCACCCCTCCACTTT. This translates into CASSQGGNSPLHF.

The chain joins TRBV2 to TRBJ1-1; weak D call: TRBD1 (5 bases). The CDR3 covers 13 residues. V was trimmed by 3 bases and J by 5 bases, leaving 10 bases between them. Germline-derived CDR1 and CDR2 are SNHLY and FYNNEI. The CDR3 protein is CASSDEGRTEAFF. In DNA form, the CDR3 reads TGTGCCAGCAGTGACGAGGGGAGGACTGAAGCTTTCTTT.

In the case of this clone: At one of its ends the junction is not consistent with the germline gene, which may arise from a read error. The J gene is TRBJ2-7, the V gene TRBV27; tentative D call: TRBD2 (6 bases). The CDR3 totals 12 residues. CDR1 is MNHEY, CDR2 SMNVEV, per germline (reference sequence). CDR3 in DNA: TGTGCCAGCAGTTCCACGGTGGGCGGGACGACCTTC. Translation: CASSSTVGGTTF.

Here the CDR3 DNA reads TGCGCCAGCAGCCAAGATAATCCGCCTATCGGGTCCTACGAGCAGTACTTC. It encodes CASSQDNPPIGSYEQYF. V usage is TRBV4-3 and J usage is TRBJ2-7; D is ambiguous. The CDR3 runs 17 residues. V lost 0 bases and J lost 1, with 16 bases in between. Germline CDR1 and CDR2: LGHNA and YSLEER.

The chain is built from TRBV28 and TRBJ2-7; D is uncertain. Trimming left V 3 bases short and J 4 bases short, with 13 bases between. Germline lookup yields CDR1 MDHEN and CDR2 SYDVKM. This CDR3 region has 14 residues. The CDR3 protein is CASSFPEIQYEQYF. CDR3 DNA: TGTGCCAGCAGTTTCCCCGAAATTCAGTACGAGCAGTACTTC. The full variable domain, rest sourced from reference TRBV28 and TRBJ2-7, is DVKVTQSSRYLVKRTGEKVFLECVQDMDHENMFWYRQDPGLGLRLIYFSYDVKMKEKGDIPEGYSVSREKKERFSLILESASTNQTSMYLCASSFPEIQYEQYFGPGTRLTVT.

The CDR3 coding sequence is TGTGCCAGTGGGAGGACAGGGATCTATGGCTACACCTTC. Protein product: CASGRTGIYGYTF. The rearrangement links TRBV19 to TRBJ1-2; 8 bases line up with TRBD1. CDR3 length: 13 residues. V dropped 8 bases and J dropped 4; count of bases not matched to a gene: 6. Germline V gene lookup returns CDR1 LNHDA and CDR2 SQIVND (reference sequence).

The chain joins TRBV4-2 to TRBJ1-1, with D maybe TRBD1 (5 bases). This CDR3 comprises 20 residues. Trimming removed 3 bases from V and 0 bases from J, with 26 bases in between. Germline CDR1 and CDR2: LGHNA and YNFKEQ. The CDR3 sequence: CASSHAYFQGGVAMNTEAFF. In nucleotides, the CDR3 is TGTGCCAGCAGCCATGCTTACTTCCAGGGAGGCGTCGCCATGAACACTGAAGCTTTCTTT.

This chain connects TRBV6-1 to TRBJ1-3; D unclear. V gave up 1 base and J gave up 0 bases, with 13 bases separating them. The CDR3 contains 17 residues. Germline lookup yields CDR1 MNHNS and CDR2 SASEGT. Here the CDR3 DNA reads TGTGCCAGCAGTGAAGTGATTGGCGGAAGCTCTGGAAACACCATATATTTT. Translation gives CASSEVIGGSSGNTIYF.

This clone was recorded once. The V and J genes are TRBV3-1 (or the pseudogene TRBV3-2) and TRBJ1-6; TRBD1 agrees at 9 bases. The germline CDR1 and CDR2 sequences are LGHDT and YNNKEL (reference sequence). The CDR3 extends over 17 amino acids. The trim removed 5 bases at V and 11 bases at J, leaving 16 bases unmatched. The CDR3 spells CASSEGQGRGFRPPLHF. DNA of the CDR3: TGTGCCAGCAGCGAGGGACAGGGCCGTGGTTTTAGGCCACCCCTCCACTTT.

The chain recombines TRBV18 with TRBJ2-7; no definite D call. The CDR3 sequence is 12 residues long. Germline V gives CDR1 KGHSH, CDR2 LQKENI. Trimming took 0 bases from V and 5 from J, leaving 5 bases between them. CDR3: CASSPPSDEQYF. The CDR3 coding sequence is TGTGCCAGCTCACCACCTTCGGACGAGCAGTACTTC.

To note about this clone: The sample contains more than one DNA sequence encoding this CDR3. The CDR3 sequence is CASSFLRGILYNEQFF. CDR3 coding DNA: TGTGCCAGCAGCTTCCTCCGGGGGATTCTCTACAATGAGCAGTTCTTC. This sequence joins TRBV7-8 and TRBJ2-1; D is perhaps TRBD2 (6 bases). CDR3 length: 16 residues. Trimming pared 3 bases from V and 3 bases from J, leaving 15 bases between. CDR1 and CDR2 from the germline V gene are SGHVS and FQNEAQ.

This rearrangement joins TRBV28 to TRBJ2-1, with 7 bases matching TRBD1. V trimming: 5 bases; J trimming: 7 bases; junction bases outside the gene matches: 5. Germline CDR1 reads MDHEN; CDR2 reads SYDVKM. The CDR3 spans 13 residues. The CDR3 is CASSTLQGNEQFF. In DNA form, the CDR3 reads TGTGCCAGCAGTACTTTACAGGGGAATGAGCAGTTCTTC.

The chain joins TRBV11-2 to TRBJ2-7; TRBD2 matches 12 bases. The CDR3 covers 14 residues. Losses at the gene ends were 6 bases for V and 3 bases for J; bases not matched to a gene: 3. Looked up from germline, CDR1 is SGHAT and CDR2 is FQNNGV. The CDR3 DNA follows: TGTGCCAGCAGACGACTAGCGGGAGACTACGAGCAGTACTTC. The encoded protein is CASRRLAGDYEQYF.

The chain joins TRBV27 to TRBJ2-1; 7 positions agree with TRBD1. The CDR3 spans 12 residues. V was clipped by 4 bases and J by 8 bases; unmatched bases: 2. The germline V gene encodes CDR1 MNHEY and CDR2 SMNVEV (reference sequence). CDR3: CASSSTGDEQFF. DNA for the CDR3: TGTGCCAGCAGTTCTACAGGGGATGAGCAGTTCTTC.